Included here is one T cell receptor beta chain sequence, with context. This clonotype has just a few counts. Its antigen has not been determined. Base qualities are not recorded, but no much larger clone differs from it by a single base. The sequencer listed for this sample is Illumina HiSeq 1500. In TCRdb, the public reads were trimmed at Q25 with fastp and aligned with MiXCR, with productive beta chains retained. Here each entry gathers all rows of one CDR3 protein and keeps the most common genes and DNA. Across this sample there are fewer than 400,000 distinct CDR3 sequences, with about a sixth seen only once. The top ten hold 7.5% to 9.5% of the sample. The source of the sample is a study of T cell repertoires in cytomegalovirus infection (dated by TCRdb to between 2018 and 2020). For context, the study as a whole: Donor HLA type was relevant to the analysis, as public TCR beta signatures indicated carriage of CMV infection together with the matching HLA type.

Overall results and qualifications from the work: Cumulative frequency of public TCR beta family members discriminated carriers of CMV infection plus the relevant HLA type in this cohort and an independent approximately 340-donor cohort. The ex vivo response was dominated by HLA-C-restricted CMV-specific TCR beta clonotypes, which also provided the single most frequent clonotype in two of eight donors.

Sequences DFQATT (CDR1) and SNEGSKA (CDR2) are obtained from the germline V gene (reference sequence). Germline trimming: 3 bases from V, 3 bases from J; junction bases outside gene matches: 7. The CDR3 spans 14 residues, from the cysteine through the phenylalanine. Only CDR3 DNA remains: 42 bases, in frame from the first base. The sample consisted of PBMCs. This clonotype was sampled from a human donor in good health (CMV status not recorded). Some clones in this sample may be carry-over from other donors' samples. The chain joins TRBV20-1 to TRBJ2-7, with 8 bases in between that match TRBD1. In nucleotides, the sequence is TGCAGTGCTAGGAACTCAGGGGGCGGCTACGAGCAGTACTTC. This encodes CSARNSGGGYEQYF.